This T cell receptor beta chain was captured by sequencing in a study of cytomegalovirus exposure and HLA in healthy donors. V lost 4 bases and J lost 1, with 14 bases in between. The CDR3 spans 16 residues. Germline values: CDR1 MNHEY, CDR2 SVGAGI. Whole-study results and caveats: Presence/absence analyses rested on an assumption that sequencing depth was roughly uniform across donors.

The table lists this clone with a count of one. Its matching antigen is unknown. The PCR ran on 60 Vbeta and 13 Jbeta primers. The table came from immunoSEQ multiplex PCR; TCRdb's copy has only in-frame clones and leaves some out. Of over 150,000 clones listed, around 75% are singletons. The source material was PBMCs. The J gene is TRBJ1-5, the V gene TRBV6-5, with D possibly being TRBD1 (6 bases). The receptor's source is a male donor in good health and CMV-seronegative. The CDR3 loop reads CASSSQGIRSNQPQHF. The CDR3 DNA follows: TGTGCCAGCAGTTCACAGGGAATTCGGAGCAATCAGCCCCAGCATTTT.